This T cell receptor beta chain was sequenced for a study of cytotoxic CD8 clonotypes in ibrutinib-treated CLL. Regarding the study as a whole: Once treatment began, public clonotypes, which were uncommon, contracted or stayed stable. The clonality went up when patients responded to ibrutinib and dropped back toward baseline at progression.

This table comes from immunoSEQ multiplex PCR, and its TCRdb copy is limited to in-frame clones, with some not included. The sample records some 200,000 clones, 65% to 80% being singletons. This CDR3 spans 13 amino acids. Trimming left V 4 bases short and J 4 bases short, with 9 bases between. CDR1 is SGHNT and CDR2 is YYREEE in the germline V gene (reference sequence). As concerns this clone: Its target is unknown.

Sequenced material: PBMCs, taken after 12 months of ibrutinib treatment. The chain has TRBV5-4 and TRBJ2-1; possibly TRBD1 or TRBD2 for D (5 bases each). This TCR was sampled from a human donor with chronic lymphocytic leukemia. The CDR3 DNA sequence: TGTGCCAGCAGCAGGGACGCATACAATGAGCAGTTCTTC. Translation gives CASSRDAYNEQFF.